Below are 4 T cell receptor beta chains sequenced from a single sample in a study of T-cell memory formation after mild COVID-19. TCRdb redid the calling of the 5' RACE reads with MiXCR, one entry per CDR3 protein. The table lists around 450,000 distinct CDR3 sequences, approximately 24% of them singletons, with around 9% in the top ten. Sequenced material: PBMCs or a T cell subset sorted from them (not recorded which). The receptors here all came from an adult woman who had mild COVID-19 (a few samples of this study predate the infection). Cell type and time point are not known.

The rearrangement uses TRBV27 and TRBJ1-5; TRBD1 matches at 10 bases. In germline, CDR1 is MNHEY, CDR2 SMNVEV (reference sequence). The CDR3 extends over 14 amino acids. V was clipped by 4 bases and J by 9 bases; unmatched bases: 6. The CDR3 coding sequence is TGTGCCAGCAGTTGGACAGGGGGGGGGTTGCCCCAGCATTTT. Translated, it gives CASSWTGGGLPQHF.

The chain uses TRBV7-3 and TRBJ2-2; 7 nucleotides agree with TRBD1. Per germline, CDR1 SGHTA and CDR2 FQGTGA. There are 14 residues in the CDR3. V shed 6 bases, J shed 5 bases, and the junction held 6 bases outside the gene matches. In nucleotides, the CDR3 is TGTGCCAGCAGTCGACAGGGTGGGACCGGGGAGCTGTTTTTT. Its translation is CASSRQGGTGELFF. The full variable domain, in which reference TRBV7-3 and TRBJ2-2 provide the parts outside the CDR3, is GAGVSQTPSNKVTEKGKYVELRCDPISGHTALYWYRQSLGQGPEFLIYFQGTGAADDSGLPNDRFFAVRPEGSVSTLKIQRTERGDSAVYLCASSRQGGTGELFFGEGSRLTVL.

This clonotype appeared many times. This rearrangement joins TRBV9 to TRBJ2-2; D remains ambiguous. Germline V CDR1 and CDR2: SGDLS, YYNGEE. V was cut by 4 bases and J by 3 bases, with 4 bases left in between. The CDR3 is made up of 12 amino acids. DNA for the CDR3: TGTGCCAGCAGCTTTCACACCGGGGAGCTGTTTTTT. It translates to CASSFHTGELFF. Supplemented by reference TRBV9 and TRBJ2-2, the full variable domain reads DSGVTQTPKHLITATGQRVTLRCSPRSGDLSVYWYQQSLDQGLQFLIQYYNGEERAKGNILERFSAQQFPDLHSELNLSSLELGDSALYFCASSFHTGELFFGEGSRLTVL.

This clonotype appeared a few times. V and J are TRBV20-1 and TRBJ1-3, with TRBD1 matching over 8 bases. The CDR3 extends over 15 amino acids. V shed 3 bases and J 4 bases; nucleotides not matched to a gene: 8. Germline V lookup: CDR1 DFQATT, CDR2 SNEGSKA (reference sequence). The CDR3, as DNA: TGCAGTGCTAGGGGGCAGGGGGCGTCGGGAAACACCATATATTTT. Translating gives CSARGQGASGNTIYF.